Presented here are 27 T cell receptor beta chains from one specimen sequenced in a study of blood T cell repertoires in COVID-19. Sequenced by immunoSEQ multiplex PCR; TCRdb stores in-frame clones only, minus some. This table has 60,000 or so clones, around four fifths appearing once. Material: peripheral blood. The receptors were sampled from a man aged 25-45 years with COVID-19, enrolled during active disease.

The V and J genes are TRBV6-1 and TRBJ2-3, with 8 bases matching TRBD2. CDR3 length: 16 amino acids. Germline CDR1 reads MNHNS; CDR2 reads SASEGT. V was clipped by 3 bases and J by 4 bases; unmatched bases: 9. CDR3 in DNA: TGTGCCAGCAGTGATTCAGCGGGAGAGGGATCAGATACGCAGTATTTT. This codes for CASSDSAGEGSDTQYF.

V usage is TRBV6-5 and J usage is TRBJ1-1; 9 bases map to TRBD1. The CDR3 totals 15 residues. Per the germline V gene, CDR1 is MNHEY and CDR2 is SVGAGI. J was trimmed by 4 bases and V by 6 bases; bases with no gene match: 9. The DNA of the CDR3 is TGTGCCAGCAGCCCCCGCATACAGGGGGCCACTGAAGCTTTCTTT. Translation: CASSPRIQGATEAFF.

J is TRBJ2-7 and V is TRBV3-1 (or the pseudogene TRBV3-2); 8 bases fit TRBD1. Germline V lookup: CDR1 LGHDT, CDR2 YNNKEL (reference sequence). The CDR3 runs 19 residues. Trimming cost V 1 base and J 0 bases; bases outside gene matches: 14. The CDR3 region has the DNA TGTGCCAGCAGCCAAGGATGGGACAGGATCGGTAGGAGCTCCTACGAGCAGTACTTC. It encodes CASSQGWDRIGRSSYEQYF.

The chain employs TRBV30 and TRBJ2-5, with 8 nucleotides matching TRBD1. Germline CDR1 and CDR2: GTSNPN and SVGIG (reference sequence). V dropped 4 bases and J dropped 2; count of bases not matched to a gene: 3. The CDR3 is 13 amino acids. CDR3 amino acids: CAWNGQGQETQYF. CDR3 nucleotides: TGTGCCTGGAATGGACAGGGACAAGAGACCCAGTACTTC.

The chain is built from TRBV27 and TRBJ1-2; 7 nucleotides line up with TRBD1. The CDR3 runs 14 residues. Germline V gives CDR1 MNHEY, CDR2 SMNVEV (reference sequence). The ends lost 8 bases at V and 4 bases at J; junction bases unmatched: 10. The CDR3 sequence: CASSQGSTGYGYTF. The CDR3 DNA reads TGTGCCAGCTCACAGGGGAGCACGGGCTATGGCTACACCTTC.

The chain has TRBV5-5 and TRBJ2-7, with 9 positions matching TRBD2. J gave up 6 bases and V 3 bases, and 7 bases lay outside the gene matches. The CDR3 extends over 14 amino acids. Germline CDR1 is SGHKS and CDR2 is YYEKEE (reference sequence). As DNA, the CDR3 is TGTGCCAGCAGCTCTCTAGCGGGGCACCGCGAGCAGTACTTC. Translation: CASSSLAGHREQYF.

The CDR3 region has the DNA TGTGCCAGTAGTCTTTCTAGAGGGTGGGGCAATCAGCCCCAGCATTTT. It is translated as CASSLSRGWGNQPQHF. The chain combines TRBV19 with TRBJ1-5; the D is unclear. There are 16 residues in the CDR3. V gave up 5 bases and J gave up 2 bases, with 16 bases separating them. CDR1 is LNHDA, CDR2 SQIVND, per germline (reference sequence).

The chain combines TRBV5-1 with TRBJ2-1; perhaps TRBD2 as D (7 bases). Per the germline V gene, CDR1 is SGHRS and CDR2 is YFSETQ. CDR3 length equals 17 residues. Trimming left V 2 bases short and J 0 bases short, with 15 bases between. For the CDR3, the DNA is TGCGCCAGCAGCTTTGGACTCGGGGGGCACTCCTACAATGAGCAGTTCTTC. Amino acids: CASSFGLGGHSYNEQFF.

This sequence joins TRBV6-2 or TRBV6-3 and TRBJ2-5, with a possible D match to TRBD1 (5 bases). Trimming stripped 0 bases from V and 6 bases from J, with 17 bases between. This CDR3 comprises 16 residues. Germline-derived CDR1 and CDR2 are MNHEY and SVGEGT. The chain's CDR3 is CASSYSKGQGWKTQYF. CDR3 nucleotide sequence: TGTGCCAGCAGTTACTCGAAGGGGCAGGGATGGAAGACCCAGTACTTC.

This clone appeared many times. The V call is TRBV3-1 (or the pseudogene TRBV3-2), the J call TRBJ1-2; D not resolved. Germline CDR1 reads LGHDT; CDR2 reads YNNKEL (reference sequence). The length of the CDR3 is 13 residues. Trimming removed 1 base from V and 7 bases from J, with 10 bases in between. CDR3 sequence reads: CASSQVGGGGYTF. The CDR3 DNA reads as TGTGCCAGCAGCCAAGTGGGTGGCGGTGGCTACACCTTC.

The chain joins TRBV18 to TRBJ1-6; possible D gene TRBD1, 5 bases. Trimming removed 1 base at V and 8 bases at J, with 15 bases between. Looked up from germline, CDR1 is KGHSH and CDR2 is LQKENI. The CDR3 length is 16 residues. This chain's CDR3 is CASSPRQGNMDSPLHF. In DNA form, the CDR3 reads TGTGCCAGCTCACCACGGCAGGGAAATATGGATTCACCCCTCCACTTT.

The CDR3 DNA is TGTGCCACCAGTTCACAGGGGAGTCAGCCCCAGCATTTT. This translates into CATSSQGSQPQHF. The chain recombines TRBV24-1 with TRBJ1-5; the match to TRBD1 covers 7 bases. CDR1 is KGHDR, CDR2 SFDVKD, per germline. Trimming took 6 bases from V and 6 from J; bases not matched to a gene: 4. This CDR3 region has 13 residues.

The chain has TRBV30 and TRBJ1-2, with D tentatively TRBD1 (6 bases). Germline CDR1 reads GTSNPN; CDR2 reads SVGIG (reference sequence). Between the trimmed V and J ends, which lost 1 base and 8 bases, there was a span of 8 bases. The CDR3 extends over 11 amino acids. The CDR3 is CAWSGGLGYTF. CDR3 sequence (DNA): TGTGCCTGGAGTGGGGGGCTGGGCTACACCTTC.

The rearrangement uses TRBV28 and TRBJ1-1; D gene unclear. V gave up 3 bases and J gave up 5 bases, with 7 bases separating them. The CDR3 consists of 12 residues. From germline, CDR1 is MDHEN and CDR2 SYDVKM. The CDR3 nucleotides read TGTGCCAGCAGTTTTTCAGTGACTGAAGCTTTCTTT. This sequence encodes CASSFSVTEAFF.

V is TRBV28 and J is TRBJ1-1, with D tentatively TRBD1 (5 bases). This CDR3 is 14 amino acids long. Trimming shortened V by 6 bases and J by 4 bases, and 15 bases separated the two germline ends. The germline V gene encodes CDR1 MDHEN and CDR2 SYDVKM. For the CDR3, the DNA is TGTGCCAGCAGCCCACGGGGGTGGAGCACTGAAGCTTTCTTT. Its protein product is CASSPRGWSTEAFF.

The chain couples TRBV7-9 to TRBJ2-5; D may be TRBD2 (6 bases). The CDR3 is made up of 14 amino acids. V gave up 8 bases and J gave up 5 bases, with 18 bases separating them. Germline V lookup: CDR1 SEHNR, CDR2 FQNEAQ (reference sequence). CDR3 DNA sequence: TGTGCCAGCTCACTACCTGGAGGGCGGGAGACCCAGTACTTC. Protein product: CASSLPGGRETQYF.

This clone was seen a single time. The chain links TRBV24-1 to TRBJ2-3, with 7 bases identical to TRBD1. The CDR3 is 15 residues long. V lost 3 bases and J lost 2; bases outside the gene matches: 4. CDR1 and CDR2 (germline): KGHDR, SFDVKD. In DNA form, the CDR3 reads TGTGCCACCAGTGATCCCGACAGGGCCACAGATACGCAGTATTTT. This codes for CATSDPDRATDTQYF.

CDR3 DNA: TGCGCCAGCAGCCAAGTCAGGGATGGAAACACCATATATTTT. It specifies CASSQVRDGNTIYF. This rearrangement joins TRBV4-1 to TRBJ1-3; possibly TRBD1 for D (5 bases). The V gene's germline CDR1 is MGHRA and CDR2 YSYEKL. This CDR3 is 14 amino acids long. Trimming removed 1 base from V and 3 bases from J, with 7 bases in between.

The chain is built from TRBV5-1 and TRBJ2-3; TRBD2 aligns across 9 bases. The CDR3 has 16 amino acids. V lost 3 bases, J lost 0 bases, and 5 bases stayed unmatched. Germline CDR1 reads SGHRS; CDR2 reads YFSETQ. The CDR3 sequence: CASSSSLAGSTDTQYF. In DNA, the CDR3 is TGCGCCAGCAGCTCCTCACTAGCGGGTAGCACAGATACGCAGTATTTT.

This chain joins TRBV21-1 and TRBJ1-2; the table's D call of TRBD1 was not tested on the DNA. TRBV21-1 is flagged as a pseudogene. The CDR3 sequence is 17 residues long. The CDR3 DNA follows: TGTGCCAGCAGCAAAGCGCCTAAGGGGGTGGGTTTCTATGGCTACACCTTC. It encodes CASSKAPKGVGFYGYTF.

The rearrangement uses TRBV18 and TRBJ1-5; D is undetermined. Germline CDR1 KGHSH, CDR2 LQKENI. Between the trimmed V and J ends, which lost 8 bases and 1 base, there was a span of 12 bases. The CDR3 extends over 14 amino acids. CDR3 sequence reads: CASHTGMSNQPQHF. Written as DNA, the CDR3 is TGTGCCAGCCACACGGGGATGAGCAATCAGCCCCAGCATTTT.

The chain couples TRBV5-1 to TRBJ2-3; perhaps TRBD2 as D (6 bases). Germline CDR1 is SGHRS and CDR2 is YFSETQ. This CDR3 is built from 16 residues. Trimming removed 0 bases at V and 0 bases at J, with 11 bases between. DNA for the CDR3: TGCGCCAGCAGCTTGGGTAGCGGACCTAGCACAGATACGCAGTATTTT. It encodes CASSLGSGPSTDTQYF. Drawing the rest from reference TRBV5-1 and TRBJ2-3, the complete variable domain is KAGVTQTPRYLIKTRGQQVTLSCSPISGHRSVSWYQQTPGQGLQFLFEYFSETQRNKGNFPGRFSGRQFSNSRSEMNVSTLELGDSALYLCASSLGSGPSTDTQYFGPGTRLTVL.

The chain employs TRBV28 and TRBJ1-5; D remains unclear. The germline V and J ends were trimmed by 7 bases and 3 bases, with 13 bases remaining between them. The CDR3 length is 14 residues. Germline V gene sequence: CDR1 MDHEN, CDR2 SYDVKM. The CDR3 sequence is CASNRAANNQPQHF. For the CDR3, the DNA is TGTGCCAGCAACCGCGCGGCCAACAATCAGCCCCAGCATTTT.

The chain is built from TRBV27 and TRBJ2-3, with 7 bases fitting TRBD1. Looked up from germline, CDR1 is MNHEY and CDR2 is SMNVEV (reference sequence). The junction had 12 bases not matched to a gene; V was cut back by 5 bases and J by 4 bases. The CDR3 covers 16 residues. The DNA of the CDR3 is TGTGCCAGCAGTCCAACGACAGGGATCTACCCAGATACGCAGTATTTT. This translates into CASSPTTGIYPDTQYF.

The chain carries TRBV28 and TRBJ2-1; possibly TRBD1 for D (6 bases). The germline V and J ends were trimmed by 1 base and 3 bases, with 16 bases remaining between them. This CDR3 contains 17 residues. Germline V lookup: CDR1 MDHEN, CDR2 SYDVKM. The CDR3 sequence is CASSLLARIGGYNEQFF. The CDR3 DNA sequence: TGTGCCAGCAGTTTATTGGCCCGCATAGGGGGCTACAATGAGCAGTTCTTC. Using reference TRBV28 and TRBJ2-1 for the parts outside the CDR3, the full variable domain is DVKVTQSSRYLVKRTGEKVFLECVQDMDHENMFWYRQDPGLGLRLIYFSYDVKMKEKGDIPEGYSVSREKKERFSLILESASTNQTSMYLCASSLLARIGGYNEQFFGPGTRLTVL.

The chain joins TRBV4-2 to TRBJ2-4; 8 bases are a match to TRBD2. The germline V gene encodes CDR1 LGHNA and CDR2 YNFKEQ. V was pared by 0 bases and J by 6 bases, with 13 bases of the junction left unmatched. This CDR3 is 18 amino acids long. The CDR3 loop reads CASSQERVLASGRNIQYF. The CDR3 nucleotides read TGTGCCAGCAGCCAAGAACGAGTTTTGGCTAGCGGGCGAAACATTCAGTACTTC.

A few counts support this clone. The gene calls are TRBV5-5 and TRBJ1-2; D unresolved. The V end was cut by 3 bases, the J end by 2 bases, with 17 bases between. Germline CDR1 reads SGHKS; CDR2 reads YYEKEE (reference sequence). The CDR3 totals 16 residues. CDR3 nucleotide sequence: TGTGCCAGCAGCTCCGTTGACGGCCTCAGGAACTATGGCTACACCTTC. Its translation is CASSSVDGLRNYGYTF.